This entry concerns a single T cell receptor (beta chain). What it binds is not known. This sample was taken from a study of T cells in Graves' hyperthyroidism and ophthalmopathy. A patient was excluded if there was uncontrolled infection, other autoimmune disease, pregnancy or lactation. Blood was drawn at first hyperthyroidism diagnosis, before any ophthalmopathy symptoms. Authors of the study amplified TCR beta CDR3 regions from RNA transcripts. The study used the HTBI primer set for a first-round RT-PCR of the TCR CDR3. Using its own MiXCR run on the multiplex PCR reads, TCRdb lists one record per CDR3 protein. The sample consists of approximately 400,000 distinct CDR3 sequences, 13% of them appearing once. Study results and limitations: Also found in blood were most expanded thyroid clonotypes above 0.001. Separation of ophthalmopathy from stable hyperthyroidism was achieved by a 13 V-J model.

The V gene's germline CDR1 is LNHDA and CDR2 SQIVND (reference sequence). CDR3 length equals 14 residues. V dropped 10 bases and J dropped 3; count of bases not matched to a gene: 9. The sequencing input was blood. The source is a man aged 25-45 years with Graves' hyperthyroidism that later progressed to Graves' ophthalmopathy. The gene calls are TRBV19 and TRBJ2-7; 10 bases map to TRBD1. The CDR3 region is CATFPGTGDYEQYF. In DNA form, the CDR3 reads TGTGCCACCTTCCCCGGGACAGGGGACTACGAGCAGTACTTC.